These T cell receptor beta chains were read from a single sample in a study of blood T cell repertoires in COVID-19. Clones were sequenced by immunoSEQ multiplex PCR, and TCRdb holds only the in-frame ones, with some missing. The table lists 97,000 or so clones, 84% of them singletons. The sample consisted of peripheral blood. These receptors were obtained from a man aged 40-55 years with active or convalescent COVID-19. The CDR3 runs from the conserved cysteine through the conserved F or W. The D gene is left open where the match is weak. Expanded clones are given a class, and other clones once, few, many or no size at all.

cdr3_aa cdr3_nt clone_size v_call d_call j_call
CASSVGLRQDRAPGNTIYF TGTGCCAGCAGCGTAGGCTTGCGGCAAGACAGGGCGCCGGGAAACACCATATATTTT - TRBV9 TRBD1 TRBJ1-3
CASSETYSNQPQHF TGTGCCAGCAGTGAGACTTATAGCAATCAGCCCCAGCATTTT - TRBV6-1 - TRBJ1-5
CASSHGQRNNEKLFF TGTGCCAGCTCACACGGACAGAGAAATAATGAAAAACTGTTTTTT once TRBV18 - TRBJ1-4
CASSPGQRTFSYEQYF TGCGCCAGCAGCCCCGGACAGCGAACCTTTTCCTACGAGCAGTACTTC few TRBV5-1 - TRBJ2-7
CSASRQENTEAFF TGCAGTGCTAGTCGACAGGAGAACACTGAAGCTTTCTTT - TRBV20-1 - TRBJ1-1
CASSTSGGASYNEQFF TGTGCCAGCAGCACTAGCGGGGGGGCCTCCTACAATGAGCAGTTCTTC - TRBV7-3 TRBD2 TRBJ2-1
CAVRRAGGYTF TGTGCCGTTCGCAGGGCTGGTGGCTACACCTTC few TRBV6-5 - TRBJ1-2
CASSLEIFPVNEQFF TGTGCCAGCAGCTTAGAAATCTTTCCGGTCAATGAGCAGTTCTTC - TRBV7-9 - TRBJ2-1
CASSPGGIDQPQHF TGTGCCAGCAGCCCTGGGGGCATCGATCAGCCCCAGCATTTT - TRBV3-1/TRBV3-2 - TRBJ1-5
CASSVSGTVNTEAFF TGTGCCAGCAGCGTATCCGGGACAGTGAACACTGAAGCTTTCTTT - TRBV9 TRBD1 TRBJ1-1
CASSFPGVDEKLFF TGTGCCAGCAGCTTCCCAGGTGTTGATGAAAAACTGTTTTTT - TRBV11-2 - TRBJ1-4
CASFTLRRVETGNTIYF TGTGCCAGCTTCACTCTACGCAGGGTTGAAACTGGAAACACCATATATTTT - TRBV2 - TRBJ1-3
CASSPPQGETQYF TGTGCCAGCAGCCCACCACAGGGGGAGACCCAGTACTTC - TRBV9 TRBD1 TRBJ2-5
CASSQRGSASPLHF TGTGCCAGCAGCCAACGCGGATCAGCTTCACCCCTCCACTTT - TRBV3-1/TRBV3-2 - TRBJ1-6
CASTMGGSGNTEAFF TGTGCCAGCACCATGGGAGGATCTGGGAACACTGAAGCTTTCTTT once TRBV11-2 - TRBJ1-1
CASSIERGETQYF TGTGCCAGTAGTATAGAGAGAGGAGAGACCCAGTACTTC - TRBV19 - TRBJ2-5
CASSQRGSGGQTDTQYF TGCGCCAGCAGCCAACGCGGGTCGGGGGGGCAAACAGATACGCAGTATTTT - TRBV5-1 TRBD2 TRBJ2-3
CASSVGPTGNNSPLHF TGTGCCAGCAGCGTAGGACCGACAGGGAATAATTCACCCCTCCACTTT - TRBV9 TRBD1 TRBJ1-6
CATSLAGGRSYNEQFF TGTGCCACCTCACTAGCGGGGGGTAGGTCCTACAATGAGCAGTTCTTC - TRBV5-4 TRBD2 TRBJ2-1
CASSPRTGGRSNQPQHF TGCGCCAGCAGCCCCCGGACCGGAGGTCGTAGCAATCAGCCCCAGCATTTT - TRBV5-1 - TRBJ1-5
CASSFPTVGDYEQYF TGTGCCAGCAGCTTCCCGACAGTTGGGGACTACGAGCAGTACTTC - TRBV6-2/TRBV6-3 - TRBJ2-7
CASNHRGTGELFF TGTGCCAGCAACCACAGGGGTACCGGGGAGCTGTTTTTT many TRBV9 TRBD1 TRBJ2-2
CSTGTSGAYNEQFF TGCAGCACCGGGACTAGCGGGGCCTACAATGAGCAGTTCTTC - TRBV29-1 TRBD2 TRBJ2-1
CAWSVDPPGNTEAFF TGTGCCTGGAGTGTAGATCCCCCGGGGAACACTGAAGCTTTCTTT - TRBV30 - TRBJ1-1
CASSSPSGLTNEKLFF TGTGCCAGCAGTTCTCCATCAGGGTTAACGAATGAAAAACTGTTTTTT - TRBV6-5 - TRBJ1-4
CASSLQGGEKLFF TGTGCCAGCAGCCTACAGGGGGGTGAAAAACTGTTTTTT - TRBV3-1/TRBV3-2 TRBD1 TRBJ1-4
CASSILVLAGGVSRYTF TGTGCCAGTAGTATTTTGGTTTTGGCAGGGGGCGTGAGTCGCTACACCTTC once TRBV19 TRBD1 TRBJ1-2
CASNPGGTGTYEQYF TGCGCCAGCAACCCGGGGGGGACAGGGACCTACGAGCAGTACTTC - TRBV5-1 - TRBJ2-7
CASSLDPTGPTEAFF TGCGCCAGCAGCTTGGACCCCACAGGGCCCACTGAAGCTTTCTTT - TRBV5-1 - TRBJ1-1
CASSQEEGNFSPLHF TGCGCCAGCAGCCAAGAGGAGGGAAATTTTTCACCCCTCCACTTT once TRBV4-3 - TRBJ1-6
CASSLVVWASGGNEQFF TGTGCCAGCAGCTTAGTTGTCTGGGCTAGCGGGGGTAATGAGCAGTTCTTC - TRBV7-2 TRBD2 TRBJ2-1
CASSPSTGNGYTF TGTGCCAGCTCACCTTCCACAGGGAATGGCTACACCTTC once TRBV18 - TRBJ1-2
CASSTGTSIGQETQYF TGTGCCAGCAGCACCGGGACTAGCATCGGACAAGAGACCCAGTACTTC - TRBV9 TRBD2 TRBJ2-5
CAISEGYGGTGELFF TGTGCCATCAGTGAAGGGTACGGGGGCACCGGGGAGCTGTTTTTT - TRBV10-3 - TRBJ2-2
CASSPGTANEKLFF TGCGCCAGCAGCCCCGGGACAGCTAATGAAAAACTGTTTTTT - TRBV5-1 TRBD1 TRBJ1-4
CASSRSNTGELFF TGTGCCAGCAGCCGTTCTAACACCGGGGAGCTGTTTTTT once TRBV12-3/TRBV12-4 - TRBJ2-2
CASSPRLAGNQGDTQYF TGTGCCAGCAGCCCCAGACTAGCGGGGAACCAGGGAGATACGCAGTATTTT - TRBV3-1/TRBV3-2 TRBD2 TRBJ2-3
CATSDLTGTYSSYEQYF TGTGCCACCAGTGACCTGACAGGTACCTACAGCTCCTACGAGCAGTACTTC - TRBV24-1 - TRBJ2-7
CSVDVRGLNTEAFF TGCAGCGTCGACGTACGAGGATTAAACACTGAAGCTTTCTTT - TRBV29-1 - TRBJ1-1
CASSESKRTSGGTSTDTQYF TGCGCCAGCAGTGAGTCAAAGCGGACTAGCGGGGGGACTAGCACAGATACGCAGTATTTT - TRBV10-1 TRBD2 TRBJ2-3
CASSSLLGQGSSPLHF TGTGCCAGCAGTTCGCTCCTCGGACAGGGAAGTTCACCCCTCCACTTT - TRBV27 TRBD1 TRBJ1-6
CASSLGDRNEAFF TGCGCCAGCAGCTTGGGCGACAGAAATGAAGCTTTCTTT - TRBV5-1 - TRBJ1-1
CASSSRQGWTDTQYF TGTGCCAGCAGCTCCAGACAGGGATGGACAGATACGCAGTATTTT - TRBV11-2 TRBD1 TRBJ2-3
CASSEPPGYNEQFF TGCGCCAGCAGCGAACCCCCGGGCTACAATGAGCAGTTCTTC - TRBV5-1 - TRBJ2-1
CASSSSGGGQETQYF TGTGCCAGCAGCTCTAGCGGGGGGGGGCAAGAGACCCAGTACTTC - TRBV7-2 TRBD2 TRBJ2-5
CASSPGTSGLNTGELFF TGTGCCAGCAGCCCGGGGACTAGCGGGCTAAACACCGGGGAGCTGTTTTTT - TRBV4-2 TRBD2 TRBJ2-2